This TCR beta chain appears in the sequencing data of a study of regulatory T cells in long-lasting Graves disease. In regard to this clonotype: The antigen remains unidentified. Possible read error: a much larger clone is one base away.

CDR3 length equals 16 residues. In germline, CDR1 is LGHDT, CDR2 YNNKEL (reference sequence). J gave up 10 bases and V 10 bases, and 15 bases lay outside the gene matches. Regarding the study as a whole: Those with persistent disease had in common more public clonotypes (2,741) than new patients (approximately 1,000).

CDR3-region Arm-PCR and iRepertoire HTBI primers produced the TCR beta libraries. TCRdb passed the multiplex PCR reads through MiXCR, listing each CDR3 protein once. The table lists 510,000 or so distinct CDR3 sequences, 12% of them singletons, with around 10% in the top ten. Time point denoted: newly diagnosed GD, antithyroid drugs for less than 3 months. PBMC RNA served as the TCR library source. These data are also associated with another study on T cells in Graves' hyperthyroidism and ophthalmopathy. That study reports: Patients were excluded because of uncontrolled infection, other autoimmune disease, pregnancy or lactation. Prediction of ophthalmopathy progression came a median roughly 6.6 months pre-onset.

The source is a woman in her thirties with Graves disease. The rearrangement links TRBV3-1 to TRBJ2-1, with 14 positions matching TRBD2. The sequenced sample was peripheral blood mononuclear cells (PBMCs), obtained at new diagnosis, from a patient treated with antithyroid drugs. The CDR3 reads CAISSGTSGRSGEQFF. CDR3 coding DNA: TGTGCCATCTCATCCGGGACTAGCGGGAGATCGGGGGAGCAGTTCTTC.